The clone carrying this T cell receptor beta chain was counted a single time. What it binds is unknown. The CDR3 runs to 11 residues. Deletions cut 1 base from V and 10 bases from J, with 10 bases between. Germline CDR1 and CDR2: DFQATT and SNEGSKA (reference sequence). This entry is derived from a study of T cell repertoires and HLA-DP antigens. In the study overall: Pre-culture CD4+ samples used approximately 1,200 ng DNA versus around 200 ng for CD137+CD4+ sorts.

Assay used: immunoSEQ multiplex PCR; TCRdb lists only in-frame clones, some missing. The repertoire holds more than 90,000 clones, approximately 92% seen once, with 0.25% to 0.3% in the top ten. The sequenced material came from CD4+ T cells from PBMCs. The gene calls are TRBV20-1 and TRBJ1-1; D not certain. This clonotype was obtained from a woman between 18 and 29 years old in good health and CMV-seronegative. CDR3 residues: CSARGPAAAFF. CDR3 in DNA: TGCAGTGCTAGAGGACCTGCGGCAGCTTTCTTT.